One and the same sample provided the 8 T cell receptor beta chains below, sequenced in a study of Ad26.COV2.S vaccination and SARS-CoV-2 variants. Indicated treatment: about 20 received Ad26.COV2.S at low or high dose, single or two shots; 5 received placebo; per-sample allocation not given. Samples came from day 63 after the first vaccine or placebo injection. Data came from immunoSEQ multiplex PCR; TCRdb stores just in-frame clones and leaves some out. The data contain 440,000 or so clones, about 89% of them singletons. Sequences were derived from peripheral blood, sampled in a trial of Ad26.COV2.S vaccine versus placebo. These receptors all come from a person aged 18-65 years who received the Ad26.COV2.S COVID-19 vaccine or a placebo.

This clone was seen only a few times. The CDR3 here is CASSSDIYGYTF. The CDR3 DNA reads TGTGCCAGCAGCTCCGACATCTATGGCTACACCTTC. This sequence joins TRBV13 and TRBJ1-2, with no clear D. V was cut by 4 bases and J by 4 bases, with 7 bases left in between. The CDR3 runs 12 residues. Looked up from germline, CDR1 is PRHDT and CDR2 is FYEKMQ (reference sequence).

This chain links TRBV20-1 with TRBJ1-1; D not resolved. CDR3 length: 11 residues. Between the trimmed V and J ends, which lost 3 bases and 4 bases, there was a span of 6 bases. The germline V gene encodes CDR1 DFQATT and CDR2 SNEGSKA (reference sequence). The CDR3 DNA reads as TGCAGTGCTAGGGGTTTCACTGAAGCTTTCTTT. Protein product: CSARGFTEAFF.

This chain joins TRBV27 and TRBJ2-3; the D is unclear. Between the trimmed V and J ends, which lost 4 bases and 2 bases, there was a span of 13 bases. CDR3 size: 15 residues. The V gene's germline CDR1 is MNHEY and CDR2 SMNVEV (reference sequence). For the CDR3, the DNA is TGTGCCAGCAGTTACGGAAGGACCTTCACAGATACGCAGTATTTT. Its protein product is CASSYGRTFTDTQYF.

The chain is built from TRBV28 and TRBJ2-7; a weak D match, TRBD2 (5 bases). Trimming took off 6 bases at V and 4 bases at J, with 10 bases between the two ends. CDR1 is MDHEN and CDR2 is SYDVKM in the germline V gene. This CDR3 has 12 amino acids. The CDR3 sequence is CASRRAVYEQYF. Here the CDR3 DNA reads TGTGCCAGCAGGAGGGCTGTGTACGAGCAGTACTTC.

Concerning this clone itself: At the DNA level, this CDR3 is encoded by other sequences in the same sample as well. The chain couples TRBV29-1 to TRBJ1-6; D gene uncertain. Germline loops: CDR1 SQVTM, CDR2 ANQGSEA. Trimming removed 5 bases at V and 5 bases at J, with 13 bases between. The CDR3 runs to 14 residues. This chain's CDR3 is CSVRGLDNNSPLHF. CDR3 coding DNA: TGCAGCGTTCGGGGATTAGATAATAATTCACCCCTCCACTTT.

The V and J genes are TRBV2 and TRBJ2-3; D is perhaps TRBD2 (6 bases). Between the trimmed V and J ends, which lost 8 bases and 1 base, there was a span of 7 bases. The CDR3 is 12 residues long. Germline-derived CDR1 and CDR2 are SNHLY and FYNNEI. The CDR3: CASGRRTDTQYF. The CDR3, as DNA: TGTGCCAGCGGGAGGCGCACAGATACGCAGTATTTT.

For the CDR3, the DNA is TGCGCCAGCAGTATAGAGGAGACCGAGCAGTACTTC. Residues: CASSIEETEQYF. V gene TRBV5-1 combines with J gene TRBJ2-7, with no clear D. V was cut by 5 bases and J by 6 bases, with 12 bases left in between. The CDR3 has 12 residues. Germline V gene lookup returns CDR1 SGHRS and CDR2 YFSETQ.

This chain uses TRBV7-2 with TRBJ2-2; D is perhaps TRBD2 (5 bases). The germline V and J ends were trimmed by 1 base and 8 bases, with 14 bases remaining between them. The germline CDR1 and CDR2 sequences are SGHTA and FQGNSA. The CDR3 loop spans 15 amino acids. The CDR3 region has the DNA TGTGCCAGCAGCTTAGGACAACCGGGGATTGGGGAGCTGTTTTTT. Its translation is CASSLGQPGIGELFF.